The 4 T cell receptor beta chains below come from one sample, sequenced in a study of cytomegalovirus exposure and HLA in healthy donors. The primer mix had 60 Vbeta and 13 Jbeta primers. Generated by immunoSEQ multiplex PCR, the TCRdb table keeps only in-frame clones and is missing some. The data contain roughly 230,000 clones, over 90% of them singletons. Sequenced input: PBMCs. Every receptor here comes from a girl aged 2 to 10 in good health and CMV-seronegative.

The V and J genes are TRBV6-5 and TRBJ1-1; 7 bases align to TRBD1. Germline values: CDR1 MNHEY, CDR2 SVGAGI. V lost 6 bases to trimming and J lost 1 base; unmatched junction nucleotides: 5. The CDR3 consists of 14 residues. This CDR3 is CASSPQGRNTEAFF. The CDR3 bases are TGTGCCAGCAGCCCACAGGGGCGGAACACTGAAGCTTTCTTT.

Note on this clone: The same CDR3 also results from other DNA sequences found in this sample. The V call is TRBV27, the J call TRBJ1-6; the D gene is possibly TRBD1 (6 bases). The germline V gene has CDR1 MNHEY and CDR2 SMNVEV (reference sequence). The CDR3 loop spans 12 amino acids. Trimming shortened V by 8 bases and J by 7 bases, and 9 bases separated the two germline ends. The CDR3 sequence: CASSDRNSPLHF. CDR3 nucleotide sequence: TGTGCCAGCTCGGACAGAAATTCACCCCTCCACTTT.

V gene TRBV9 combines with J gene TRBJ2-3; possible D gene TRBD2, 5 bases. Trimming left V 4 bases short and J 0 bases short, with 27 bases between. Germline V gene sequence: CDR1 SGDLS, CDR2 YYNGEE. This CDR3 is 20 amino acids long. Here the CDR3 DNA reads TGTGCCAGCAGCCCCTTGGATAGCGCCGATCTTGAACCTAGCACAGATACGCAGTATTTT. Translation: CASSPLDSADLEPSTDTQYF.

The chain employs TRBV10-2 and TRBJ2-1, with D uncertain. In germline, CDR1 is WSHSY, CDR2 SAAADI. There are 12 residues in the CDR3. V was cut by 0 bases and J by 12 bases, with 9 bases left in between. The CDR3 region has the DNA TGCGCCAGCAGTGAGTCCCAGGTCGGGCAGTTCTTC. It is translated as CASSESQVGQFF.